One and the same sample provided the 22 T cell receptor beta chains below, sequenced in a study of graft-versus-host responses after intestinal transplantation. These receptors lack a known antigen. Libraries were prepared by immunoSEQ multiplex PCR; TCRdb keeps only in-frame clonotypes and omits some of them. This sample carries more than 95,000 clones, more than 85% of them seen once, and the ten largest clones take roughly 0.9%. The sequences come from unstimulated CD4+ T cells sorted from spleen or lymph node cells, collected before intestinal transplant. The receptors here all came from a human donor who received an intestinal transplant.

The CDR3 coding sequence is TGCGCCAGCAGCTTAACAGGGAGATCCTACAATGAGCAGTTCTTC. As protein: CASSLTGRSYNEQFF. This chain uses TRBV5-1 with TRBJ2-1; TRBD1 might be the D (6 bases). The CDR3 runs to 15 residues. V was trimmed by 2 bases and J by 1 base, leaving 10 bases between them. From germline, CDR1 is SGHRS and CDR2 YFSETQ.

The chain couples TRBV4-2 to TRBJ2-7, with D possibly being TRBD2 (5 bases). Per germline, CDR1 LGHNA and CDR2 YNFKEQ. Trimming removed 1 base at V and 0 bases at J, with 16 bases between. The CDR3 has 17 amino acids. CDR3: CASSQVLAPKSSYEQYF. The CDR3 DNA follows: TGTGCCAGCAGCCAAGTGCTAGCACCGAAGAGCTCCTACGAGCAGTACTTC.

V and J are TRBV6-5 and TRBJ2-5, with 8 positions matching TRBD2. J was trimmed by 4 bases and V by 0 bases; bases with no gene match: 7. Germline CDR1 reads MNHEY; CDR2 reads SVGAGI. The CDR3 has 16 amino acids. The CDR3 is CASSYSAGGPRETQYF. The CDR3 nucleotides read TGTGCCAGCAGTTACTCGGCGGGGGGCCCTCGAGAGACCCAGTACTTC.

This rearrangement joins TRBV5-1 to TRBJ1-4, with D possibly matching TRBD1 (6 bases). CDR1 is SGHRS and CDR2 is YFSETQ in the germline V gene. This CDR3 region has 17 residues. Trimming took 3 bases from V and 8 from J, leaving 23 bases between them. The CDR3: CASSSAGGHPFEEKLFF. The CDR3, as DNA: TGCGCCAGCAGCTCGGCCGGGGGGCACCCTTTTGAGGAAAAACTGTTTTTT. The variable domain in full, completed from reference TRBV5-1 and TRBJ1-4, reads KAGVTQTPRYLIKTRGQQVTLSCSPISGHRSVSWYQQTPGQGLQFLFEYFSETQRNKGNFPGRFSGRQFSNSRSEMNVSTLELGDSALYLCASSSAGGHPFEEKLFFGSGTQLSVL.

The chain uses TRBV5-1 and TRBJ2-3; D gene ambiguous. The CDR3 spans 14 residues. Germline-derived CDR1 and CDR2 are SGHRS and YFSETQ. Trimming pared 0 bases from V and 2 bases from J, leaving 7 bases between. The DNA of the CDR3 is TGCGCCAGCAGCTTGGTTACACCCACAGATACGCAGTATTTT. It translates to CASSLVTPTDTQYF.

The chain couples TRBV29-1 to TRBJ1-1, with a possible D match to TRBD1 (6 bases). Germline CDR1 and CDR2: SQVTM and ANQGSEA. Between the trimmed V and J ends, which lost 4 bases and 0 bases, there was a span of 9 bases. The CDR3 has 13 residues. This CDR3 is CSVGTVLNTEAFF. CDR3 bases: TGCAGCGTTGGGACAGTCCTGAACACTGAAGCTTTCTTT.

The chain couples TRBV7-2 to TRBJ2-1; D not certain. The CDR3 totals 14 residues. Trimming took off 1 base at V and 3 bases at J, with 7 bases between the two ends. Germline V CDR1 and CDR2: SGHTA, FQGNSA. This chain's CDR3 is CASSLVAIYNEQFF. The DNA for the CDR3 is TGTGCCAGCAGCTTAGTGGCCATCTACAATGAGCAGTTCTTC. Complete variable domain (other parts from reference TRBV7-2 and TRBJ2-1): GAGVSQSPSNKVTEKGKDVELRCDPISGHTALYWYRQSLGQGLEFLIYFQGNSAPDKSGLPSDRFSAERTGGSVSTLTIQRTQQEDSAVYLCASSLVAIYNEQFFGPGTRLTVL.

The CDR3 bases are TGTGCCAGCAGCTCAGGGACTAGCGGGAGTAGCGGGGAGCTGTTTTTT. Encoded protein: CASSSGTSGSSGELFF. This sequence joins TRBV11-3 and TRBJ2-2; 14 bases fit TRBD2. CDR1 and CDR2 (germline): SGHNT, YENEEA. Losses at the gene ends were 4 bases for V and 7 bases for J; bases not matched to a gene: 5. This CDR3 has 16 residues.

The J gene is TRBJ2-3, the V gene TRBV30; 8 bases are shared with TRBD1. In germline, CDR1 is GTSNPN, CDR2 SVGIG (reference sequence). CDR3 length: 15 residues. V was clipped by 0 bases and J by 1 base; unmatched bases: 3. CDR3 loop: CAWSVQGGGTDTQYF. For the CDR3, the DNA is TGTGCCTGGAGTGTACAGGGGGGAGGCACAGATACGCAGTATTTT.

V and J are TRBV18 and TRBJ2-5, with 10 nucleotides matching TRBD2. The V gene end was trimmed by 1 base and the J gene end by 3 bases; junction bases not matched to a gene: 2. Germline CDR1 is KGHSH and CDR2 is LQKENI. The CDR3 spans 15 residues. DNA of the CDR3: TGTGCCAGCTCACCACGTCTAGCGGGGGAAGAGACCCAGTACTTC. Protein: CASSPRLAGEETQYF. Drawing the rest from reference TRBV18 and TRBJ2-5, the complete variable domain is NAGVMQNPRHLVRRRGQEARLRCSPMKGHSHVYWYRQLPEEGLKFMVYLQKENIIDESGMPKERFSAEFPKEGPSILRIQQVVRGDSAAYFCASSPRLAGEETQYFGPGTRLLVL.

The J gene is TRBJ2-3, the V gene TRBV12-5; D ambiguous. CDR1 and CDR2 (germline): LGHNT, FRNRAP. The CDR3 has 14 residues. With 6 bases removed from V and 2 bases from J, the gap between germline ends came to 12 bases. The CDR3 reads CASGLPVSTDTQYF. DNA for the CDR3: TGTGCTAGTGGCCTCCCCGTTTCCACAGATACGCAGTATTTT.

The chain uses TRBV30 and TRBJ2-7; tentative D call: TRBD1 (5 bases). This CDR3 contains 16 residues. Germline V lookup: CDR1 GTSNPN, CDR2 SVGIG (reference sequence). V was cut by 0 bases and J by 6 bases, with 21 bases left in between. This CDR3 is CAWSVLIRPQGAEQYF. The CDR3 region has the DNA TGTGCCTGGAGTGTACTAATAAGGCCTCAAGGGGCCGAGCAGTACTTC.

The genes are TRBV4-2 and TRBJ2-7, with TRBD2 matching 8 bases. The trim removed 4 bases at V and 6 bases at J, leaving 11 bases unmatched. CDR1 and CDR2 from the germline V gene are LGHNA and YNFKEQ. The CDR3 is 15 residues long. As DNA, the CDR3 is TGTGCCAGCAGCCCCGAGGGACTAGTGTTCGGCGAGCAGTACTTC. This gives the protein CASSPEGLVFGEQYF.

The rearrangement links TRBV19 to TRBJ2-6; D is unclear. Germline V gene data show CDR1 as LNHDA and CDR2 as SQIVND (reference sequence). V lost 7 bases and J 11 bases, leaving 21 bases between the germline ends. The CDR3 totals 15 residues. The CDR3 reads CASKAPGLSLDVLTF. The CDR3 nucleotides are TGTGCCAGTAAGGCGCCGGGCCTCTCGTTGGACGTCCTGACTTTC.

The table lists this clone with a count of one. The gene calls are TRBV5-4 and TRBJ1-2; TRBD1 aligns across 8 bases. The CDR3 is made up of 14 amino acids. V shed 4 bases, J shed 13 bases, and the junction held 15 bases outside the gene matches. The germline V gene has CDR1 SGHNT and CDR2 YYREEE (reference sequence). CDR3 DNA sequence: TGTGCCAGCAGCCCCGCGACCCGAGACAGGGGAGTCACCTTC. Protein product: CASSPATRDRGVTF.

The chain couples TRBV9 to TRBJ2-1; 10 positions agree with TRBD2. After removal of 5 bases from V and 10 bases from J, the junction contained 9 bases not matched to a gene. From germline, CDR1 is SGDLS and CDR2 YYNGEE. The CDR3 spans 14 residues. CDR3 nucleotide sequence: TGTGCCAGCAGATTTGACCTACTAGCGGGAGAGCAGTTCTTC. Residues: CASRFDLLAGEQFF.

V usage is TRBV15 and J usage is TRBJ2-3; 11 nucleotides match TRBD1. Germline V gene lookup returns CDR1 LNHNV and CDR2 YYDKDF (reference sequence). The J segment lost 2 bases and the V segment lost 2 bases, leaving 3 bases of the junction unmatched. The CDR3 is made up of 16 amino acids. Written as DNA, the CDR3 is TGTGCCACCAGCAGACGGACAGGGGGCTACACAGATACGCAGTATTTT. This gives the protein CATSRRTGGYTDTQYF.

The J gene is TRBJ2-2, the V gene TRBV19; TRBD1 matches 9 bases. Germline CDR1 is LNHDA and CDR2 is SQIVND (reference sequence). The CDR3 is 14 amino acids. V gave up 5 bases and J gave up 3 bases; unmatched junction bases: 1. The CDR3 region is CASSGQGHTGELFF. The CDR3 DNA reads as TGTGCCAGTAGTGGACAGGGGCACACCGGGGAGCTGTTTTTT. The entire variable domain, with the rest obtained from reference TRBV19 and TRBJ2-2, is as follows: DGGITQSPKYLFRKEGQNVTLSCEQNLNHDAMYWYRQDPGQGLRLIYYSQIVNDFQKGDIAEGYSVSREKKESFPLTVTSAQKNPTAFYLCASSGQGHTGELFFGEGSRLTVL.

The CDR3 is CASSLGRGTEKLFF. The CDR3, as DNA: TGTGCCAGCAGCTTAGGGAGGGGTACGGAAAAACTGTTTTTT. The rearrangement joins TRBV7-6 to TRBJ1-4; tentatively, D is TRBD1 (5 bases). V lost 1 base, J lost 8 bases, and 11 bases lay in between. The CDR3 runs to 14 residues. The germline V gene encodes CDR1 SGHVS and CDR2 FNYEAQ.

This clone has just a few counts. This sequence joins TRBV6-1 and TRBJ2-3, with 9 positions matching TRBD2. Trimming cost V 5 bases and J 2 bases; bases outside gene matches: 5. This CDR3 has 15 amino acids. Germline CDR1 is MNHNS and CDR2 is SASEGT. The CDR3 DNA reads TGTGCCAGCAGTTTCCTAGCGGGGATCACAGATACGCAGTATTTT. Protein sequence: CASSFLAGITDTQYF.

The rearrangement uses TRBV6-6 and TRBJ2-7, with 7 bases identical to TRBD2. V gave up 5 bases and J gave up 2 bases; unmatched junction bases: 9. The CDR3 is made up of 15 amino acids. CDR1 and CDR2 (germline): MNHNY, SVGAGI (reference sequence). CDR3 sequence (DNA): TGTGCCAGCAGTCCCACCCCACTAGCGACCTACGAGCAGTACTTC. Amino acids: CASSPTPLATYEQYF.

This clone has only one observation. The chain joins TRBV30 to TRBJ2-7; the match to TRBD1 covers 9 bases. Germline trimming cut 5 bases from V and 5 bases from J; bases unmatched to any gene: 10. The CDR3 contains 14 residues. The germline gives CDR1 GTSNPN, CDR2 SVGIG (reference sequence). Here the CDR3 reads CAWRPGQGMNEQYF. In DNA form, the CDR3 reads TGTGCCTGGCGCCCGGGACAGGGAATGAACGAGCAGTACTTC.